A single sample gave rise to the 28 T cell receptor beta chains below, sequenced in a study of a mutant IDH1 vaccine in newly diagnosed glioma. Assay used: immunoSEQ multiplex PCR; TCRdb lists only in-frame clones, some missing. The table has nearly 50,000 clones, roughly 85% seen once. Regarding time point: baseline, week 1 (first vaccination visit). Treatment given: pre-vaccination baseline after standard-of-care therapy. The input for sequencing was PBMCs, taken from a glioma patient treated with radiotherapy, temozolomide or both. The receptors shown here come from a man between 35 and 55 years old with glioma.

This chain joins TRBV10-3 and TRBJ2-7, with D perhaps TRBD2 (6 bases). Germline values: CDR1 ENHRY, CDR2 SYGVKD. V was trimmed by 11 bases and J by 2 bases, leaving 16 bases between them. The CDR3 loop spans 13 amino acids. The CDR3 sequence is CAVGRGEAYEQYF. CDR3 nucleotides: TGTGCCGTCGGGAGAGGGGAGGCCTACGAGCAGTACTTC.

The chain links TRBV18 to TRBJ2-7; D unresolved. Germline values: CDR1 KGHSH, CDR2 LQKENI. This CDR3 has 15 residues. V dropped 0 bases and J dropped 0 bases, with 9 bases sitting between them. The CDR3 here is CASSPPPLSSYEQYF. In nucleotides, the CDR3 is TGTGCCAGCTCACCACCGCCACTTAGCTCCTACGAGCAGTACTTC. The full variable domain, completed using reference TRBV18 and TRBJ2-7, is NAGVMQNPRHLVRRRGQEARLRCSPMKGHSHVYWYRQLPEEGLKFMVYLQKENIIDESGMPKERFSAEFPKEGPSILRIQQVVRGDSAAYFCASSPPPLSSYEQYFGPGTRLTVT.

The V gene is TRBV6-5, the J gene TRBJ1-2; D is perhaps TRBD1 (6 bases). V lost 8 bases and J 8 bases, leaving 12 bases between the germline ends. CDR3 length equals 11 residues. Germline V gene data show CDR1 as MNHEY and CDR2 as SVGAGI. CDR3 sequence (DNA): TGTGCCAGCGGCGGACAGCTGGGCTACACCTTC. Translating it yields CASGGQLGYTF.

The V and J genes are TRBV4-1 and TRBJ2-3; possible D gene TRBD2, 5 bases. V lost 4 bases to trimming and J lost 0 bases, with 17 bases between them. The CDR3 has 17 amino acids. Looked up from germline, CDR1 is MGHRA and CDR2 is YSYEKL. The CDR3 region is CASSPRVASGSTDTQYF. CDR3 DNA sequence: TGCGCCAGCAGCCCCCGAGTGGCAAGCGGAAGCACAGATACGCAGTATTTT.

The CDR3 DNA is TGCAGCGGGTTTAGGGACATTAATGAAGCTTTCTTT. Protein product: CSGFRDINEAFF. This chain joins TRBV29-1 and TRBJ1-1; the D gene is possibly TRBD1 (6 bases). This CDR3 spans 12 amino acids. Germline lookup yields CDR1 SQVTM and CDR2 ANQGSEA. The ends were cut back, 7 bases at V and 7 bases at J, with 16 bases in the middle.

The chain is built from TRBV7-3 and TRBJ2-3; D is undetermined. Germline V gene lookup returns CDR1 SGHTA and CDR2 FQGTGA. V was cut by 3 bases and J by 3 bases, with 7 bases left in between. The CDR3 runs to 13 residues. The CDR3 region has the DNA TGTGCCAGCAGCTTGGCCCAGACAGATACGCAGTATTTT. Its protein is CASSLAQTDTQYF.

The CDR3 nucleotides read TGTGCCAGCAGCTCGCAGGCGGGAGGGTTGGGGGAGCAGTTCTTC. As protein: CASSSQAGGLGEQFF. V and J are TRBV7-2 and TRBJ2-1, with TRBD2 identical over 9 bases. Trimming at V came to 4 bases and at J to 10 bases, leaving 11 bases not matched to a gene. CDR3 length: 15 amino acids. Germline V gives CDR1 SGHTA, CDR2 FQGNSA.

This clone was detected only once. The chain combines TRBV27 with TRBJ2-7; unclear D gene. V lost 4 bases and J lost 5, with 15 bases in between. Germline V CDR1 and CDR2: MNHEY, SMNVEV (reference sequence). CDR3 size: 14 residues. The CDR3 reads CASSSYIQTHEQYF. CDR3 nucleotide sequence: TGTGCCAGCAGTTCATACATACAGACCCACGAGCAGTACTTC.

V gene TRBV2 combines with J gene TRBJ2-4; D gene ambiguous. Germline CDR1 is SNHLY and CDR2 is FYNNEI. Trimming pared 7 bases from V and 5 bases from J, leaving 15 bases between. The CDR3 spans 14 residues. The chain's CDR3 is CASIRTFLQNIQYF. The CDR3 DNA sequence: TGTGCCAGCATCCGGACCTTCCTACAAAACATTCAGTACTTC.

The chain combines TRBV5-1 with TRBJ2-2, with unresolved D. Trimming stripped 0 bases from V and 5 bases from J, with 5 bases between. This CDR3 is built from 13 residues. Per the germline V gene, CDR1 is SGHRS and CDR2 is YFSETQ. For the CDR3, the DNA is TGCGCCAGCAGCTTGGATGAAACCGGGGAGCTGTTTTTT. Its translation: CASSLDETGELFF.

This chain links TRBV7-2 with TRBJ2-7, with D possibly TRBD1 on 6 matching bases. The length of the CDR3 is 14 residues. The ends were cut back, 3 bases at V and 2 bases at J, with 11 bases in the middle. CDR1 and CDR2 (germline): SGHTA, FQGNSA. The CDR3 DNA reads TGTGCCAGCAGCTTTAGGGACACGGCCTACGAGCAGTACTTC. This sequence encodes CASSFRDTAYEQYF. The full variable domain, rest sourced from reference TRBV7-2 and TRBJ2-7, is GAGVSQSPSNKVTEKGKDVELRCDPISGHTALYWYRQSLGQGLEFLIYFQGNSAPDKSGLPSDRFSAERTGGSVSTLTIQRTQQEDSAVYLCASSFRDTAYEQYFGPGTRLTVT.

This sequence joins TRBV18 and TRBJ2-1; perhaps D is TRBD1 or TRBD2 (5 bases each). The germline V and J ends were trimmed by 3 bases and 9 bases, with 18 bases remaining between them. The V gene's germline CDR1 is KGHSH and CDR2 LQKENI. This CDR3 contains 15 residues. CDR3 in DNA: TGTGCCAGCTCACCCCGGGACCCTCTTGGCAGTGAGCAGTTCTTC. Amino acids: CASSPRDPLGSEQFF.

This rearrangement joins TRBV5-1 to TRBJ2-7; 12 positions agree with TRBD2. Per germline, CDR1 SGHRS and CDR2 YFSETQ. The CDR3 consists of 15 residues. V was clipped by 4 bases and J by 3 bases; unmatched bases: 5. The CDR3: CASSPRTSGIYEQYF. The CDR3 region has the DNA TGCGCCAGCAGCCCCCGGACTAGCGGGATCTACGAGCAGTACTTC.

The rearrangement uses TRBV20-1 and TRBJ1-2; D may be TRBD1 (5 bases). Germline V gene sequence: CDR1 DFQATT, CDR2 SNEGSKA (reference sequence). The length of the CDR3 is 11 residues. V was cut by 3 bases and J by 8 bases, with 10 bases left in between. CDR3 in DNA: TGCAGTGCTAGGGCAGGGCGCGGCTACACCTTC. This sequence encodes CSARAGRGYTF.

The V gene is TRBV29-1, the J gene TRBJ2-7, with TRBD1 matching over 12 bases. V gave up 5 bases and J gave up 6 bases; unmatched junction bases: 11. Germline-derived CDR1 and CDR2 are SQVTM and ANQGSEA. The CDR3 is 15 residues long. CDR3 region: CSVHLSGQGASEQYF. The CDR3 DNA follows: TGCAGCGTTCACCTGTCGGGACAGGGGGCGAGCGAGCAGTACTTC.

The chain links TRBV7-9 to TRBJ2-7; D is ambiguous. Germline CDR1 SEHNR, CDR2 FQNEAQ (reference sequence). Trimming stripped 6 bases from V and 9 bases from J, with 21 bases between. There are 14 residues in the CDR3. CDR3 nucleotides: TGTGCCAGCAGGCAAAGTCCCGGTAGCCTAGTGCAGTACTTC. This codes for CASRQSPGSLVQYF.

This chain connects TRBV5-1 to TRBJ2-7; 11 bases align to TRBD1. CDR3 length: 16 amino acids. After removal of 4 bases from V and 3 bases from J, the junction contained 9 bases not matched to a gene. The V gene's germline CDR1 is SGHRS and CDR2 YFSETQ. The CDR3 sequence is CASSPGQGAIGYEQYF. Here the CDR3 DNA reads TGCGCCAGCAGCCCCGGACAGGGGGCAATTGGCTACGAGCAGTACTTC. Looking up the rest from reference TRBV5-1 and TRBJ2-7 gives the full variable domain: KAGVTQTPRYLIKTRGQQVTLSCSPISGHRSVSWYQQTPGQGLQFLFEYFSETQRNKGNFPGRFSGRQFSNSRSEMNVSTLELGDSALYLCASSPGQGAIGYEQYFGPGTRLTVT.

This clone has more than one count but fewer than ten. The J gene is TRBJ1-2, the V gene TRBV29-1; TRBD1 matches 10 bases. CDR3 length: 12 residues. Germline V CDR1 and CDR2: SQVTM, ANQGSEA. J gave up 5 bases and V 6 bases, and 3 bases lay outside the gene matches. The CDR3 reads CSVGDRGYGYTF. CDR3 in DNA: TGCAGCGTGGGGGACAGGGGATATGGCTACACCTTC.

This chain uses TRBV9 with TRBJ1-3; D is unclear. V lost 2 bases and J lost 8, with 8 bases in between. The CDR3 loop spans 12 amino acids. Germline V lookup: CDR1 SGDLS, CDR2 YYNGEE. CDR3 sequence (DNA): TGTGCCAGCAGCGTGGGAGGCCACACCATATATTTT. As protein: CASSVGGHTIYF. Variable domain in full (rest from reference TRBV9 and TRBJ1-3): DSGVTQTPKHLITATGQRVTLRCSPRSGDLSVYWYQQSLDQGLQFLIQYYNGEERAKGNILERFSAQQFPDLHSELNLSSLELGDSALYFCASSVGGHTIYFGEGSWLTVV.

The CDR3 loop is CASSHGKSYEQYF. In DNA, the CDR3 is TGTGCCAGCAGTCACGGGAAATCCTACGAGCAGTACTTC. V gene TRBV6-1 combines with J gene TRBJ2-7; D may be TRBD2 (5 bases). Germline V lookup: CDR1 MNHNS, CDR2 SASEGT. The CDR3 covers 13 residues. V was shortened by 5 bases and J by 1 base, with 9 bases between the two germline ends.

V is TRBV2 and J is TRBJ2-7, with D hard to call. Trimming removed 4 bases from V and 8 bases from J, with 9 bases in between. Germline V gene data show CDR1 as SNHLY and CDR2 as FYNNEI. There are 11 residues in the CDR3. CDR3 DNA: TGTGCCAGCAGTGGATTGGGAAAGCAGTACTTC. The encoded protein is CASSGLGKQYF.

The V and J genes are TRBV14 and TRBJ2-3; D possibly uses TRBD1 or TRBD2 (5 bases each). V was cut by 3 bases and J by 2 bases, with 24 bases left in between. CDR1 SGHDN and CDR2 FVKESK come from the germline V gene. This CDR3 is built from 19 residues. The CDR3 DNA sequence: TGTGCCAGCAGCCAGACCCCTATCCCCTTCGGGACGATCACAGATACGCAGTATTTT. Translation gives CASSQTPIPFGTITDTQYF.

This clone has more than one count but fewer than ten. CDR3 sequence: CASSPEAGQGYEQYF. The CDR3 DNA reads TGTGCCAGCTCACCTGAAGCGGGACAAGGCTACGAGCAGTACTTC. The chain recombines TRBV18 with TRBJ2-7; TRBD2 might be the D (7 bases). The CDR3 has 15 residues. The germline V gene encodes CDR1 KGHSH and CDR2 LQKENI. Deletions cut 3 bases from V and 3 bases from J, with 15 bases between.

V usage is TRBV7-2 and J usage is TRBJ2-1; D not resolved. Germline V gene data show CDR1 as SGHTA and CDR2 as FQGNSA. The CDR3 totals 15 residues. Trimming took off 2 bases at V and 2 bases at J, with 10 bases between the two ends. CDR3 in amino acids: CASSLRAGPYNEQFF. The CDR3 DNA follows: TGTGCCAGCAGCTTAAGAGCCGGACCCTACAATGAGCAGTTCTTC.

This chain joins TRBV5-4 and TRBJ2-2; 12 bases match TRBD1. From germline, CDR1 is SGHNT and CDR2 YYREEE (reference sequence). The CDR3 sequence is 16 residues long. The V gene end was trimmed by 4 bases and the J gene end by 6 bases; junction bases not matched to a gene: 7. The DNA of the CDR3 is TGTGCCAGCAGCCCCAGGGACAGGGGGCGCGCCGGGGAGCTGTTTTTT. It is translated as CASSPRDRGRAGELFF. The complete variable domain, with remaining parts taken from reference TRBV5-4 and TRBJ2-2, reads ETGVTQSPTHLIKTRGQQVTLRCSSQSGHNTVSWYQQALGQGPQFIFQYYREEENGRGNFPPRFSGLQFPNYSSELNVNALELDDSALYLCASSPRDRGRAGELFFGEGSRLTVL.

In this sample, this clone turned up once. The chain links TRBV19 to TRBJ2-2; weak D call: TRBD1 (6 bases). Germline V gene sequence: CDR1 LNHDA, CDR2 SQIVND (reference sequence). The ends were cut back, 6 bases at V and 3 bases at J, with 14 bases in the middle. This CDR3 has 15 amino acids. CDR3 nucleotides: TGTGCCAGTAGACGCTCAGGGGTGGACACCGGGGAGCTGTTTTTT. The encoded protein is CASRRSGVDTGELFF.

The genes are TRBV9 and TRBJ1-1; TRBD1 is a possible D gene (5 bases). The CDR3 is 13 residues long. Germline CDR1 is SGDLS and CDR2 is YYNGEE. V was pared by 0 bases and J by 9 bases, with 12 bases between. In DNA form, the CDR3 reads TGTGCCAGCAGCGTAGATTACAGGACCAAAGCTTTCTTT. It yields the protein CASSVDYRTKAFF.

CDR3 nucleotides: TGTGCCAGTCTAGGGGACAGGGCGGAAAAACTGTTTTTT. Translating it yields CASLGDRAEKLFF. This chain links TRBV19 with TRBJ1-4, with 9 bases that match TRBD1. The CDR3 totals 13 residues. The V segment lost 8 bases and the J segment 8 bases; nucleotides outside the gene matches: 6. Germline V gene sequence: CDR1 LNHDA, CDR2 SQIVND (reference sequence).